These 32 T cell receptor beta chains originate from one sample sequenced in a study of regulatory T cells in long-lasting Graves disease. Construction of the TCR beta libraries employed iRepertoire HTBI primers in conjunction with Arm-PCR of CDR3 regions. TCRdb recomputed calls from the multiplex PCR reads with MiXCR, one row per CDR3 protein. The sample consists of 350,000 to 450,000 distinct CDR3 sequences, about a fifth of them appearing once. Time point defined: persistent/refractory GD, antithyroid drugs over 5 years with positive TRAb. The TCR library was made from RNA that had been extracted from PBMCs in TRIzol. The starting material was peripheral blood mononuclear cells (PBMCs), obtained when the disease was refractory, from a patient treated with antithyroid drugs. The receptors derive from a female donor with Graves disease.

Ten or more counts support this clonotype. The J gene is TRBJ1-2, the V gene TRBV28; 11 positions agree with TRBD1. V dropped 4 bases and J dropped 4; count of bases not matched to a gene: 8. Germline-derived CDR1 and CDR2 are MDHEN and SYDVKM. The CDR3 loop spans 16 amino acids. CDR3: CASSSGQGANIYGYTF. CDR3 sequence (DNA): TGTGCCAGCAGTTCCGGACAGGGGGCCAACATCTATGGCTACACCTTC.

This clonotype was seen more than once but under ten times. The chain has TRBV12-3 or TRBV12-4 and TRBJ2-2; the match to TRBD2 covers 11 bases. The CDR3 consists of 18 residues. Trimming at V came to 5 bases and at J to 4 bases, leaving 12 bases not matched to a gene. In DNA form, the CDR3 reads TGTGCCAGCAGTCCGGGACTAGCGGACCCCGCGGGCACCGGGGAGCTGTTTTTT. It codes for CASSPGLADPAGTGELFF.

Of note for this clonotype: A clone one base away is much larger, so this may be a read error. This chain joins TRBV2 and TRBJ2-7; TRBD2 aligns across 8 bases. This CDR3 comprises 15 residues. Germline V CDR1 and CDR2: SNHLY, FYNNEI. The CDR3 reads CASSESSGLPYKQYF. The CDR3 DNA follows: TGTGCCAGCAGTGAATCTAGCGGGCTACCCTACAAGCAGTACTTC.

The V call is TRBV5-5, the J call TRBJ1-2; TRBD1 aligns across 7 bases. The CDR3 runs to 17 residues. Trimming cost V 4 bases and J 3 bases; bases outside gene matches: 15. Germline assignment: CDR1 SGHKS and CDR2 YYEKEE (reference sequence). CDR3 in DNA: TGTGCCAGCAGCCAAGCCGCACAGGGGCTAATAGACTATGGCTACACCTTC. Amino acid sequence: CASSQAAQGLIDYGYTF.

This chain connects TRBV25-1 to TRBJ1-6; 8 nucleotides match TRBD1. The germline V gene encodes CDR1 MGHDK and CDR2 SYGVNS. The ends lost 8 bases at V and 7 bases at J; junction bases unmatched: 7. This CDR3 is 14 amino acids long. The DNA of the CDR3 is TGTGCCAGCGGAGGACAGGGTAACAATTCACCCCTCCACTTT. Its translation: CASGGQGNNSPLHF.

This clonotype came up a few times. The gene calls are TRBV9 and TRBJ1-2; 7 nucleotides line up with TRBD1. V trimming: 4 bases; J trimming: 8 bases; junction bases outside the gene matches: 17. The CDR3 runs to 16 residues. Germline V gene lookup returns CDR1 SGDLS and CDR2 YYNGEE. The CDR3 protein is CASSNRDSLLGGGYTF. The DNA of the CDR3 is TGTGCCAGCAGCAACCGGGACAGCCTCCTAGGGGGAGGCTACACCTTC.

The V call is TRBV10-3, the J call TRBJ2-3; D call uncertain. CDR3 length equals 12 residues. Germline V gives CDR1 ENHRY, CDR2 SYGVKD. V was pared by 3 bases and J by 5 bases, with 6 bases between. In DNA, the CDR3 is TGTGCCATCAGTGAAAAAGTAGATACGCAGTATTTT. Translated, it gives CAISEKVDTQYF.

CDR3 loop: CASGPGQGSTDTQYF. CDR3 bases: TGTGCTAGTGGGCCTGGACAGGGAAGCACAGATACGCAGTATTTT. The V call is TRBV12-5, the J call TRBJ2-3; 8 bases align to TRBD1. Unmatched junction bases numbered 5, after V lost 6 bases and J lost 0 bases. The CDR3 totals 15 residues. Germline CDR1 and CDR2: LGHNT and FRNRAP.

A few counts support this clonotype. The chain recombines TRBV29-1 with TRBJ1-1; D possibly corresponds to TRBD1 (5 bases). The CDR3 has 12 residues. Germline V CDR1 and CDR2: SQVTM, ANQGSEA. Between the trimmed V and J ends, which lost 4 bases and 2 bases, there was a span of 8 bases. The CDR3 region has the DNA TGCAGCGTTGGACAGTCAAACACTGAAGCTTTCTTT. Residues: CSVGQSNTEAFF. The entire variable domain, with the rest obtained from reference TRBV29-1 and TRBJ1-1, is as follows: SAVISQKPSRDICQRGTSLTIQCQVDSQVTMMFWYRQQPGQSLTLIATANQGSEATYESGFVIDKFPISRPNLTFSTLTVSNMSPEDSSIYLCSVGQSNTEAFFGQGTRLTVV.

This clonotype was observed a few times. The chain has TRBV6-9 and TRBJ2-2; D possibly matches TRBD1 or TRBD2 (5 bases each). Germline V gene data show CDR1 as MNHGY and CDR2 as SVAAGI. The CDR3 is 12 residues long. V dropped 4 bases and J dropped 6 bases, with 6 bases sitting between them. The CDR3 spells CASSWGPGELFF. CDR3 nucleotide sequence: TGTGCCAGCAGTTGGGGACCCGGGGAGCTGTTTTTT.

This clonotype was detected only a few times. V is TRBV5-1 and J is TRBJ2-2; 10 positions agree with TRBD2. CDR1 and CDR2 from the germline V gene are SGHRS and YFSETQ. The CDR3 covers 16 residues. V was pared by 2 bases and J by 6 bases, with 7 bases of the junction left unmatched. CDR3 in amino acids: CASSLGLAGGAGELFF. The CDR3 DNA is TGCGCCAGCAGCTTAGGATTAGCGGGAGGCGCCGGGGAGCTGTTTTTT.

Judged by abundance, this clonotype is medium-sized (0.01 to 0.1%). V and J are TRBV2 and TRBJ1-2; D perhaps matches TRBD1 (5 bases). CDR3 length: 14 residues. V was trimmed by 2 bases and J by 4 bases, leaving 11 bases between them. Germline values: CDR1 SNHLY, CDR2 FYNNEI. The DNA of the CDR3 is TGTGCCAGCAGTGAACGACGGGGGTCCTATGGCTACACCTTC. Translating gives CASSERRGSYGYTF.

This clonotype was detected ten times or more. The chain recombines TRBV11-2 with TRBJ2-6; no reliable D call. V lost 5 bases to trimming and J lost 1 base, with 6 bases between them. Germline CDR1 reads SGHAT; CDR2 reads FQNNGV. This CDR3 contains 14 residues. CDR3 bases: TGTGCCAGCAGCATCTGGTCTGGGGCCAACGTCCTGACTTTC. As protein: CASSIWSGANVLTF.

With respect to this clonotype: A much larger clone lies a single base off, so this may be a read error. The chain joins TRBV28 to TRBJ2-7; 7 bases fit TRBD1. The CDR3 runs to 12 residues. Per germline, CDR1 MDHEN and CDR2 SYDVKM. Here the CDR3 DNA reads TGTGCCGGCAGAGACAGGGTCTACGAGCAGTACTTC. Encoded protein: CAGRDRVYEQYF.

This clonotype was counted a few times. J is TRBJ2-7 and V is TRBV7-9; D call uncertain. Germline values: CDR1 SEHNR, CDR2 FQNEAQ (reference sequence). V shed 3 bases and J shed 7 bases, with 10 bases lying between them. The CDR3 spans 12 residues. Here the CDR3 reads CASSFSNREQYF. Here the CDR3 DNA reads TGTGCCAGCAGCTTCTCCAATAGGGAGCAGTACTTC.

The V call is TRBV7-9, the J call TRBJ1-1; maybe TRBD1 (6 bases). Germline-derived CDR1 and CDR2 are SEHNR and FQNEAQ (reference sequence). V gave up 4 bases and J gave up 3 bases, with 15 bases separating them. The CDR3 runs 15 residues. DNA of the CDR3: TGTGCCAGCAGCTCCTCAGGGGTCGGGGACACTGAAGCTTTCTTT. Translating gives CASSSSGVGDTEAFF.

This chain uses TRBV6-2 or TRBV6-3 with TRBJ2-7; 9 nucleotides match TRBD2. This CDR3 contains 17 residues. Germline V gives CDR1 MNHEY, CDR2 SVGEGT. With V trimmed by 5 bases and J by 0 bases, 11 bases remained unmatched. The CDR3 DNA is TGTGCCAGCAGTCGGAATAGCGGGAGTCGCAGCTCCTACGAGCAGTACTTC. It is translated as CASSRNSGSRSSYEQYF.

This rearrangement joins TRBV28 to TRBJ2-1; D is ambiguous. Trimming left V 8 bases short and J 0 bases short, with 5 bases between. Germline CDR1 MDHEN, CDR2 SYDVKM. The CDR3 is 12 residues long. The CDR3 DNA sequence: TGTGCCAGCGGTAGCTCCTACAATGAGCAGTTCTTC. Translating it yields CASGSSYNEQFF.

This clonotype has only a few counts. V and J are TRBV20-1 and TRBJ2-5; TRBD1 is a possible D gene (6 bases). Per the germline V gene, CDR1 is DFQATT and CDR2 is SNEGSKA (reference sequence). V dropped 1 base and J dropped 5 bases, with 14 bases sitting between them. This CDR3 has 14 residues. CDR3 sequence: CSARGTAGLETQYF. The CDR3 bases are TGCAGTGCTAGAGGGACAGCAGGGTTGGAGACCCAGTACTTC.

This clonotype was observed at least ten times. This rearrangement joins TRBV20-1 to TRBJ2-5; 7 positions match TRBD2. Germline loops: CDR1 DFQATT, CDR2 SNEGSKA (reference sequence). The V segment lost 2 bases and the J segment 5 bases; nucleotides outside the gene matches: 8. The CDR3 runs to 14 residues. CDR3 loop: CSARSNLGRETQYF. As DNA, the CDR3 is TGCAGTGCTAGAAGCAATCTCGGGAGGGAGACCCAGTACTTC.

Of note for this clonotype: A single base separates this from a much larger clone, so it may be a read error. The rearrangement uses TRBV2 and TRBJ2-7, with 15 nucleotides matching TRBD2. The CDR3 length is 15 residues. Looked up from germline, CDR1 is SNHLY and CDR2 is FYNNEI. The CDR3 DNA is TGTGCCAGCAGTCACGGACTAGCGGGAGGGAACGAGCGGTACTTC. It is translated as CASSHGLAGGNERYF.

This clonotype was counted only a few times. The chain uses TRBV14 and TRBJ2-5; 11 positions agree with TRBD2. The CDR3 loop spans 16 amino acids. Germline assignment: CDR1 SGHDN and CDR2 FVKESK. V dropped 4 bases and J dropped 5; count of bases not matched to a gene: 9. CDR3 loop: CASSPILLAGEETQYF. The CDR3 DNA is TGTGCCAGCAGCCCCATATTACTAGCGGGAGAGGAGACCCAGTACTTC.

The sample holds a few counts of this clonotype. This chain connects TRBV12-3 or TRBV12-4 to TRBJ1-5; TRBD1 is a possible D gene (5 bases). The CDR3 totals 13 residues. Trimming removed 7 bases at V and 6 bases at J, with 13 bases between. CDR3 sequence: CASTHQGGQPQHF. As DNA, the CDR3 is TGTGCCAGCACACACCAGGGAGGTCAGCCCCAGCATTTT.

This clonotype was found many times. The chain combines TRBV24-1 with TRBJ1-5; D is unresolved. The CDR3 runs to 12 residues. Germline lookup yields CDR1 KGHDR and CDR2 SFDVKD. V was pared by 4 bases and J by 6 bases, with 6 bases between. CDR3 amino acids: CATSDEGQPQHF. CDR3 sequence (DNA): TGTGCCACCAGTGACGAGGGTCAGCCCCAGCATTTT.

This chain uses TRBV18 with TRBJ1-1; 7 bases line up with TRBD1. The CDR3 loop spans 17 amino acids. The ends lost 3 bases at V and 1 base at J; junction bases unmatched: 11. Germline V CDR1 and CDR2: KGHSH, LQKENI. The CDR3 DNA reads TGTGCCAGCTCACCGACGGGACAGAGGGTGGGGAACACTGAAGCTTTCTTT. This gives the protein CASSPTGQRVGNTEAFF. The full variable domain, completed using reference TRBV18 and TRBJ1-1, is NAGVMQNPRHLVRRRGQEARLRCSPMKGHSHVYWYRQLPEEGLKFMVYLQKENIIDESGMPKERFSAEFPKEGPSILRIQQVVRGDSAAYFCASSPTGQRVGNTEAFFGQGTRLTVV.

This clonotype was counted only a few times. The chain couples TRBV12-3 or TRBV12-4 to TRBJ1-6; D gene unclear. The CDR3 extends over 12 amino acids. Between the trimmed V and J ends, which lost 6 bases and 15 bases, there was a span of 15 bases. The CDR3, as DNA: TGTGCCAGCAGCCTGGGGAGTCCACTCCTCCACTTT. Translation: CASSLGSPLLHF.

The V and J genes are TRBV7-2 and TRBJ2-1; a weak D match, TRBD1 (5 bases). Germline CDR1 and CDR2: SGHTA and FQGNSA. The CDR3 totals 16 residues. V was pared by 0 bases and J by 1 base, with 10 bases between. For the CDR3, the DNA is TGTGCCAGCAGCTTAGCCAGGGCTGTATCCTACAATGAGCAGTTCTTC. This sequence encodes CASSLARAVSYNEQFF.

This clonotype came up a few times. The chain is built from TRBV13 and TRBJ2-5; 15 bases agree with TRBD2. Germline assignment: CDR1 PRHDT and CDR2 FYEKMQ (reference sequence). This CDR3 has 18 residues. J was trimmed by 0 bases and V by 5 bases; bases with no gene match: 7. The CDR3 spells CASSAGLAGGSYQETQYF. The CDR3 nucleotides are TGTGCCAGCAGCGCTGGACTAGCGGGGGGGTCGTACCAAGAGACCCAGTACTTC. Full variable domain (missing parts from reference TRBV13 and TRBJ2-5): AAGVIQSPRHLIKEKRETATLKCYPIPRHDTVYWYQQGPGQDPQFLISFYEKMQSDKGSIPDRFSAQQFSDYHSELNMSSLELGDSALYFCASSAGLAGGSYQETQYFGPGTRLLVL.

This clonotype has a count of ten or more. This sequence joins TRBV11-2 and TRBJ1-6; D gene ambiguous. The CDR3 has 14 amino acids. Germline lookup yields CDR1 SGHAT and CDR2 FQNNGV. V was shortened by 1 base and J by 8 bases, with 9 bases between the two germline ends. The CDR3 region has the DNA TGTGCCAGCAGCTTAGCTGCGGGGTATTCACCCCTCCACTTT. It codes for CASSLAAGYSPLHF.

This clonotype was seen only a few times. In DNA, the CDR3 is TGTGCCTGGAGTGAAGGACAGATCTCTGGAAACACCATATATTTT. This gives the protein CAWSEGQISGNTIYF. The chain couples TRBV30 to TRBJ1-3, with a weak D call TRBD1 (6 bases). Germline assignment: CDR1 GTSNPN and CDR2 SVGIG (reference sequence). The V gene lost 1 base and the J gene lost 0 bases, with 10 bases spanning the gap. The CDR3 length is 15 residues.

This clonotype was observed a few times. The chain uses TRBV6-1 and TRBJ1-5, with a weak D call TRBD1 (6 bases). The CDR3 covers 14 residues. Germline assignment: CDR1 MNHNS and CDR2 SASEGT. Trimming removed 7 bases from V and 5 bases from J, with 15 bases in between. This CDR3 is CASKKNRDDQPQHF. Written as DNA, the CDR3 is TGTGCCAGCAAAAAAAACAGGGACGATCAGCCCCAGCATTTT.

This clonotype was detected only a few times. The V gene is TRBV20-1, the J gene TRBJ2-4; 8 bases align to TRBD1. V lost 3 bases to trimming and J lost 11 bases; unmatched junction nucleotides: 6. The CDR3 extends over 12 amino acids. Germline assignment: CDR1 DFQATT and CDR2 SNEGSKA (reference sequence). The chain's CDR3 is CSASFSGGLQYF. As DNA, the CDR3 is TGCAGTGCTAGTTTCTCAGGGGGCCTTCAGTACTTC.